A single sample gave rise to the 8 T cell receptor beta chains below, sequenced in a study of spatial heterogeneity in lung cancer. The time point is: sample taken at primary tumor resection. Each CDR3 protein gets one entry after TCRdb re-called the 5' RACE reads with MiXCR. The sample holds just under 95,000 distinct CDR3 sequences; over 9.5% are singletons and the top ten take approximately 39%. The sample here was PBMCs, taken at surgery. The receptors stem from a male donor with early-stage non-small cell lung cancer.

This chain joins TRBV18 and TRBJ2-1; the match to TRBD1 covers 9 bases. The CDR3 is made up of 16 amino acids. Germline lookup yields CDR1 KGHSH and CDR2 LQKENI. The J segment lost 5 bases and the V segment lost 0 bases, leaving 5 bases of the junction unmatched. The DNA for the CDR3 is TGTGCCAGCTCACCACCGGCGAGACAGGGGGACAATGAGCAGTTCTTC. It yields the protein CASSPPARQGDNEQFF.

This clonotype was seen many times. V and J are TRBV7-9 and TRBJ1-2, with 9 bases matching TRBD1. The CDR3 consists of 13 residues. Germline assignment: CDR1 SEHNR and CDR2 FQNEAQ (reference sequence). V gave up 5 bases and J gave up 8 bases; unmatched junction bases: 6. The CDR3 is CASSPTGGLGYTF. The CDR3 nucleotides are TGTGCCAGCAGCCCGACAGGGGGTTTGGGCTACACCTTC.

The gene calls are TRBV7-2 and TRBJ2-3; 11 bases are a match to TRBD2. Germline V lookup: CDR1 SGHTA, CDR2 FQGNSA. V was pared by 3 bases and J by 1 base, with 9 bases of the junction left unmatched. This CDR3 is built from 18 residues. CDR3 region: CASSLTTLAGGGTDTQYF. Here the CDR3 DNA reads TGTGCCAGCAGCTTGACCACCCTAGCGGGGGGCGGCACAGATACGCAGTATTTT. The full variable domain, in which reference TRBV7-2 and TRBJ2-3 provide the parts outside the CDR3, is GAGVSQSPSNKVTEKGKDVELRCDPISGHTALYWYRQSLGQGLEFLIYFQGNSAPDKSGLPSDRFSAERTGGSVSTLTIQRTQQEDSAVYLCASSLTTLAGGGTDTQYFGPGTRLTVL.

The table lists this clonotype with many counts. The rearrangement uses TRBV3-1 and TRBJ2-2, with TRBD2 matching 9 bases. After removal of 1 base from V and 2 bases from J, the junction contained 8 bases not matched to a gene. CDR1 and CDR2 from the germline V gene are LGHDT and YNNKEL (reference sequence). CDR3 size: 18 residues. The CDR3: CASSQGNSGRRNTGELFF. DNA for the CDR3: TGTGCCAGCAGCCAAGGGAATAGCGGGAGAAGAAACACCGGGGAGCTGTTTTTT.

At least ten counts were recorded for this clonotype. J is TRBJ2-6 and V is TRBV29-1; D might be TRBD1 (6 bases). Per germline, CDR1 SQVTM and CDR2 ANQGSEA. The V end lost 4 bases, the J end lost 0 bases, and 10 bases lay between the germline ends. The CDR3 contains 15 residues. CDR3 sequence reads: CSVVQGHSGANVLTF. The CDR3 DNA sequence: TGCAGCGTTGTACAGGGCCACTCTGGGGCCAACGTCCTGACTTTC.

On this clonotype: This may be a read error: a much more frequent sequence differs by one nucleotide. Here the CDR3 DNA reads TGTGCCAGCAGCCCAGGCCCGTCAGGGGCGAACACTGAAGCTTTCTTT. Amino acid sequence: CASSPGPSGANTEAFF. The chain recombines TRBV7-9 with TRBJ1-1; D possibly corresponds to TRBD1 (6 bases). This CDR3 is built from 16 residues. Trimming pared 5 bases from V and 1 base from J, leaving 17 bases between. Germline CDR1 is SEHNR and CDR2 is FQNEAQ (reference sequence).

This sequence joins TRBV6-5 and TRBJ1-1; D gene unclear. V was cut by 0 bases and J by 0 bases, with 11 bases left in between. CDR1 MNHEY and CDR2 SVGAGI come from the germline V gene. The CDR3 has 16 residues. CDR3 in amino acids: CASSYSTIFMNTEAFF. CDR3 DNA: TGTGCCAGCAGTTACTCGACGATTTTTATGAACACTGAAGCTTTCTTT.

The chain links TRBV5-1 to TRBJ2-3; the D gene is possibly TRBD1 (6 bases). V was shortened by 5 bases and J by 4 bases, with 14 bases between the two germline ends. CDR1 is SGHRS, CDR2 YFSETQ, per germline. The CDR3 covers 14 residues. The CDR3 coding sequence is TGCGCCAGCAGACAGGGTTCACCCCCAGATACGCAGTATTTT. It translates to CASRQGSPPDTQYF.